A single sample is the source of the 5 T cell receptor beta chains below, sequenced in a study of blood T cell repertoires in COVID-19. Sequenced by immunoSEQ multiplex PCR; TCRdb stores in-frame clones only, minus some. The sample shows about 31,000 clones, about nine tenths of them seen only once. Input material: peripheral blood. These TCRs come from a human donor with active COVID-19. The donor label of this sample is uncertain.

The chain is built from TRBV11-2 and TRBJ2-7, with 7 bases that match TRBD2. Looked up from germline, CDR1 is SGHAT and CDR2 is FQNNGV. V was pared by 5 bases and J by 3 bases, with 13 bases of the junction left unmatched. CDR3 length: 16 residues. CDR3 nucleotide sequence: TGTGCCAGCAGCCCCCCCTCTAGCGGCCAACACTACGAGCAGTACTTC. As protein: CASSPPSSGQHYEQYF.

The chain recombines TRBV5-1 with TRBJ1-3; D is undetermined. The CDR3 spans 16 residues. Trimming left V 2 bases short and J 0 bases short, with 12 bases between. From germline, CDR1 is SGHRS and CDR2 YFSETQ. CDR3 in amino acids: CASSLLWRGSGNTIYF. The CDR3 DNA is TGCGCCAGCAGCTTACTTTGGCGGGGCTCTGGAAACACCATATATTTT.

This sequence joins TRBV2 and TRBJ1-1; weak D call: TRBD1 (5 bases). The CDR3 is made up of 15 amino acids. CDR1 is SNHLY, CDR2 FYNNEI, per germline. V was pared by 1 base and J by 10 bases, with 19 bases between. The CDR3 DNA sequence: TGTGCCAGCAGTGAAGTATGGGAGGGGCCCAGAGGAGCTTTCTTT. Translating it yields CASSEVWEGPRGAFF. The variable domain in full, with the rest retrieved from reference TRBV2 and TRBJ1-1, is EPEVTQTPSHQVTQMGQEVILRCVPISNHLYFYWYRQILGQKVEFLVSFYNNEISEKSEIFDDQFSVERPDGSNFTLKIRSTKLEDSAMYFCASSEVWEGPRGAFFGQGTRLTVV.

The V call is TRBV2, the J call TRBJ2-1; TRBD1 matches 8 bases. Germline CDR1 SNHLY, CDR2 FYNNEI. Trimming removed 7 bases from V and 7 bases from J; junction bases left unmatched: 6. The CDR3 totals 13 residues. CDR3 nucleotides: TGTGCCAGCAATTTGGACAGGGCAAATGAGCAGTTCTTC. This encodes CASNLDRANEQFF.

This chain connects TRBV6-5 to TRBJ1-1; 7 bases match TRBD1. CDR1 and CDR2 from the germline V gene are MNHEY and SVGAGI. The ends lost 6 bases at V and 0 bases at J; junction bases unmatched: 4. This CDR3 is built from 14 residues. CDR3 nucleotides: TGTGCCAGCAGCAGGGGGGAGATGAACACTGAAGCTTTCTTT. It codes for CASSRGEMNTEAFF.